The clone carrying this TCR beta chain occurred many times. Its target is not known. Sequencing used immunoSEQ multiplex PCR; TCRdb keeps in-frame clones, though not all of them. The table includes approximately 12,000 clones, 40% detected once. This entry is derived from a study of siplizumab effects on memory and regulatory T cells. As for the study in general: In pairs, mixed lymphocyte reactions were done either with siplizumab at around 1 ug/mL or without any drug present.

Cells that made up the mixed lymphocyte reaction were cocultured at 37°C for 5 to 6 days. Violet Dye was applied to stimulator PBMCs and CFSE to responder PBMCs before a 1:1 mix. Findings of the study overall: Alloreactive sequences traceable to unstimulated CD4+ memory cells declined significantly under siplizumab.

The sample comprised CFSE-low (dividing) CD8+ T cells sorted from an allogeneic mixed lymphocyte reaction. This sequence was found in a human donor in good health; the cells came from an allogeneic mixed lymphocyte reaction.

For the CDR3, the DNA is TGTGCCAGCTCCCAGGCGGGCCGCACCTACAATGAGCAGTTCTTC. This translates into CASSQAGRTYNEQFF. The chain carries TRBV27 and TRBJ2-1; a possible D gene is TRBD2 (5 bases). The CDR3 sequence is 15 residues long. V lost 8 bases to trimming and J lost 2 bases, with 16 bases between them. The germline gives CDR1 MNHEY, CDR2 SMNVEV (reference sequence).